The T cell receptor (beta chain) under discussion was sequenced for a study of T-cell reconstitution after alpha-beta-depleted transplantation in children (dated by TCRdb to the mid-2010s). General notes on the study: Using TCR repertoire profiling, the study quantitatively followed how T-cell immune reconstitution unfolded in children after TCRalphabeta/CD19-depleted allogeneic hematopoietic cell transplantation.

What this sample's treatment or condition label stands for: allogeneic hematopoietic cell transplantation with graft depleted of TCRalphabeta T cells and CD19 B cells. The transplant recipients were children given TCRalphabeta/CD19-depleted allogeneic hematopoietic cell grafts. To prepare the library, PCR was applied. Sequencing used an Illumina HiSeq 2500. To normalize quantification of the TCRbeta repertoire, the TCR libraries were built with molecular barcoding that relied on unique molecular identifiers. The public reads were run again by TCRdb, first through fastp at Q25 and then through MiXCR, and only productive beta chains were kept. Rows are unified per CDR3 protein, each entry keeping the most common DNA and genes. The sample table shows 95,000 to 150,000 distinct CDR3 sequences, and 23% are seen once. The ten largest clones represent 10% of the sample. There are many counts of this clonotype. Its specific antigen is unknown. No base qualities exist here, and no much larger clone lies one base off it.

Taken from cysteine to phenylalanine, the CDR3 has 13 residues. Just the 39-base CDR3 DNA is kept, in frame starting at base 1. V is cut back by 4 bases and J by 3 bases, with 5 bases in the junction unmatched. CDR1 is given as SQVTM and CDR2 as ANQGSEA, both from the germline V gene. Results and caveats for the whole study, not just this receptor: In some patients, high TCRbeta diversity at day 60 was attributed to recipient T cells and intrathymic progenitors that had survived conditioning. The apparently early recovery of alphabetaT-cell counts about two months after transplant reportedly depended on only several hundred rapidly expanded clones that came from non-depleted graft cells. Hyperexpanded clone frequencies declined over subsequent months; after one year, T-cell counts and TCRbeta diversity were mostly attributed to newly produced T cells.

The starting material was PBMCs, mostly from graft donor cells, obtained 180 days after TCRalphabeta/CD19-depleted stem cell transplant. This clonotype was obtained from a male patient aged 2 to 10 who had a stem cell transplant for chronic granulomatous disease, so the T cells may come from the graft donor. Recombination connected TRBV29-1 to TRBJ2-7, with 8 bases aligning to TRBD2. The sequence in DNA is TGCAGCGTTGGCCGGGGGGGGAACTACGAGCAGTACTTC. Its translation reads: CSVGRGGNYEQYF.